This section outlines one TCR beta chain sequence together with its context. Antigen unknown. The sample is drawn from a study of T cells in Graves' hyperthyroidism and ophthalmopathy. Study-wide findings and caveats: Appearing also in blood were most of the thyroid clonotypes expanded above 0.001.

Regions amplified from RNA transcripts were the TCR beta CDR3 regions. The HTBI set primed first-round TCR CDR3 RT-PCR. TCRdb re-derived calls from the multiplex PCR reads in MiXCR, one entry per CDR3 protein. Among about 320,000 distinct CDR3 sequences listed, approximately 16% were seen once. Absent ophthalmopathy progression within 18 months defined stable Graves' hyperthyroidism. This CDR3 has 14 amino acids. V gave up 4 bases and J gave up 6 bases; unmatched junction bases: 6. Germline V lookup: CDR1 LGHDT, CDR2 YNNKEL (reference sequence). This TCR was recovered from a man younger than 45 with Graves' hyperthyroidism. The chain is built from TRBV3-1 and TRBJ2-1, with 7 bases matching TRBD1. Input material: blood. CDR3 coding DNA: TGTGCCAGCAGCCCGACAGGGTGGGTCAATGAGCAGTTCTTC. Translating gives CASSPTGWVNEQFF.